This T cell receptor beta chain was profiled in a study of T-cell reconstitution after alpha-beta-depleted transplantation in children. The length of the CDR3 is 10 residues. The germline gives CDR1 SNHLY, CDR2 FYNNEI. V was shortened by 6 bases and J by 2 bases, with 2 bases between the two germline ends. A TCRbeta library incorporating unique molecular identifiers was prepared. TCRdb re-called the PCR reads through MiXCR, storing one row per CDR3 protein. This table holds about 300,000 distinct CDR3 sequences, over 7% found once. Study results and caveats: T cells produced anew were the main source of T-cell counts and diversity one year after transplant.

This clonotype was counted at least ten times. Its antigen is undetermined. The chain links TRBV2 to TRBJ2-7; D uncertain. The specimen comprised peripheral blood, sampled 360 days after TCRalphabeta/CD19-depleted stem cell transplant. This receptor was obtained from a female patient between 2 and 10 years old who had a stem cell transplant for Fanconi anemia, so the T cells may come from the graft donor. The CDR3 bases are TGTGCCAGCAGAACCTACGAGCAGTACTTC. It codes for CASRTYEQYF.